This paragraph covers one TCR beta chain sequence. The antigen remains undetermined. At the deep level, the assay was run. Replicate PCRs run on sorted subsets employed roughly 190 ng DNA, approximately 30,000 T cell genomes. Clones were sequenced by immunoSEQ multiplex PCR, and TCRdb holds only the in-frame ones, with some missing. The sample records some 1,900,000 clones, about 95% being singletons. V gave up 6 bases and J gave up 10 bases, with 10 bases separating them. The CDR3 contains 11 residues. In germline, CDR1 is SEHNR, CDR2 FQNEAQ (reference sequence). This sample was taken from a study of shared clonotypes between healthy human individuals. Study at large: There were three CD4 naive, three CD4 memory, two CD8 naive and one CD8 memory plates per donor. Whole-study results and caveats: Exclusively blood specimens were collected; tissue repertoires likely differ.

Only CD45RO-negative cells positively selected for CCR7 counted as naive CD8 cells, so terminally differentiated effector memory CD45RA+ cells were excluded. The receptor was isolated from a man aged 18-30 years in good health. The rearrangement uses TRBV7-9 and TRBJ2-1; D remains unclear. Material: naive CD8+ T cells sorted from blood. The CDR3 bases are TGTGCCAGCAGTCACATGGAAGAGCAGTTCTTC. As protein: CASSHMEEQFF.